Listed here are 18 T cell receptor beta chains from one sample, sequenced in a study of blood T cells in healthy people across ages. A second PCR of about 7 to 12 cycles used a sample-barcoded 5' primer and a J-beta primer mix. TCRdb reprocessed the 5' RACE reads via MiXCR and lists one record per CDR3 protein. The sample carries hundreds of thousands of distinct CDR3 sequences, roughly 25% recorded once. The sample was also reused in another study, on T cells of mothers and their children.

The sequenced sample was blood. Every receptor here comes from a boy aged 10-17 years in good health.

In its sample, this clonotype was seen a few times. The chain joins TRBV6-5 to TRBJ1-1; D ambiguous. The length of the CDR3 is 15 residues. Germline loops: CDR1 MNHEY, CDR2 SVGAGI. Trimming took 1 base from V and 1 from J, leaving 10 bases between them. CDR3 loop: CASSYFATTNTEAFF. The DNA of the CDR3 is TGTGCCAGCAGTTACTTCGCGACTACGAACACTGAAGCTTTCTTT.

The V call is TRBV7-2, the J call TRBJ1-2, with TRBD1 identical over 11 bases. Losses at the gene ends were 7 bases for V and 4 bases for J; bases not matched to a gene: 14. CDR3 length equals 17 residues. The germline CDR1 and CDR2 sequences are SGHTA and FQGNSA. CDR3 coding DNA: TGTGCCAGCACCGAGCGGGACAGGGGGTCCCCTTTCTATGGCTACACCTTC. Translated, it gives CASTERDRGSPFYGYTF.

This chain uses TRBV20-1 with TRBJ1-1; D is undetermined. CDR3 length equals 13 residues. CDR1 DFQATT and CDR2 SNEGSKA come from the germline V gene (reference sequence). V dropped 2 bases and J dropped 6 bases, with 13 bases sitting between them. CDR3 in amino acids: CSARSRGSSEAFF. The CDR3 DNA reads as TGCAGTGCTAGATCCCGGGGAAGCTCTGAAGCTTTCTTT.

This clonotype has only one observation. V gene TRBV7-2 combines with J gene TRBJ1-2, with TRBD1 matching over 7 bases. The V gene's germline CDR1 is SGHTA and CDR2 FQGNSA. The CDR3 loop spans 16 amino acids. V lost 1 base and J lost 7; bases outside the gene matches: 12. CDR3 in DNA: TGTGCCAGCAGCTTAGGGGGAGGGGGCAGGGGAAGTGGCTACACCTTC. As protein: CASSLGGGGRGSGYTF.

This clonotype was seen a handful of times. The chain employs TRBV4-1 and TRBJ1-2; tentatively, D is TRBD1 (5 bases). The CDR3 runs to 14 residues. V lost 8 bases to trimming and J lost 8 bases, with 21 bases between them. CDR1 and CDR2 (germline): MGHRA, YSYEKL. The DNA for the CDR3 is TGCGCCAGCCGTGCCCAGGGAAAATCGGGAGGCTACACCTTC. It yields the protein CASRAQGKSGGYTF.

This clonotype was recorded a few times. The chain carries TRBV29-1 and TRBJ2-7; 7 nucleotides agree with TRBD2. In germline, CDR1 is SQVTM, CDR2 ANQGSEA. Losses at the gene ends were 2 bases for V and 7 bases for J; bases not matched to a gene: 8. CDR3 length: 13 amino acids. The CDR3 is CSVEWLAAGEQYF. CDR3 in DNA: TGCAGCGTTGAATGGCTAGCGGCGGGAGAGCAGTACTTC.

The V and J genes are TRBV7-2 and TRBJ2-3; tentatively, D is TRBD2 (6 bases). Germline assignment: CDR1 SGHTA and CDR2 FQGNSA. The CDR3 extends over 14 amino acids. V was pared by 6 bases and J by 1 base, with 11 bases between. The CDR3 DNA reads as TGTGCCAGCAGTGGCGGGGTGCGCACAGATACGCAGTATTTT. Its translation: CASSGGVRTDTQYF.

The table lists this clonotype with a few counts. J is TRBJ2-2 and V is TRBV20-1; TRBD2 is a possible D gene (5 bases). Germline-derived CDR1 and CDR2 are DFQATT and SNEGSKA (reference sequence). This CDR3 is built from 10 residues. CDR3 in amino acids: CGPRGGELFF. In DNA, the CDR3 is TGCGGCCCCAGAGGGGGGGAGCTGTTTTTT.

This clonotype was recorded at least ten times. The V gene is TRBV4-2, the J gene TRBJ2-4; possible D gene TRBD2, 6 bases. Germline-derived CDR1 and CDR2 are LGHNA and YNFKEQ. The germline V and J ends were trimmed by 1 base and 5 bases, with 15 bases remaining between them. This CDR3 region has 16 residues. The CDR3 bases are TGTGCCAGCAGCCAAGTCGGCGGGGTAGACGAAAACATTCAGTACTTC. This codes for CASSQVGGVDENIQYF.

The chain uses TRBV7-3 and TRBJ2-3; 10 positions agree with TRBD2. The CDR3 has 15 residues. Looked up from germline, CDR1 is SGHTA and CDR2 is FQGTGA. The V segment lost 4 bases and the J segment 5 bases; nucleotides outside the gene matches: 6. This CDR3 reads CASSSSGGWEDTQYF. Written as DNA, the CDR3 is TGTGCCAGCAGCTCTAGCGGGGGATGGGAAGATACGCAGTATTTT.

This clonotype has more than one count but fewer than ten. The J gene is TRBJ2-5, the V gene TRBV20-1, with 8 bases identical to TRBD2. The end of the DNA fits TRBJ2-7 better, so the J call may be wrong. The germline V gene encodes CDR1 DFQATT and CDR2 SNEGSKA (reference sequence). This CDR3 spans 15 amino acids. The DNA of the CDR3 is TGCAGTGCTAGAGATCGGGAGGGCCCCTCCTACGAGCAGTACTTC. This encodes CSARDREGPSYEQYF.

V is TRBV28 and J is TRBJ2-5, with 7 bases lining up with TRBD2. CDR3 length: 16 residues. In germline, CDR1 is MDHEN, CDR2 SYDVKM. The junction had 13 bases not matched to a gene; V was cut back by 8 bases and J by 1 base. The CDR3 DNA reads TGTGCCAGCTCGGACATACGGGGGGACGCCCAAGAGACCCAGTACTTC. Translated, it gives CASSDIRGDAQETQYF.

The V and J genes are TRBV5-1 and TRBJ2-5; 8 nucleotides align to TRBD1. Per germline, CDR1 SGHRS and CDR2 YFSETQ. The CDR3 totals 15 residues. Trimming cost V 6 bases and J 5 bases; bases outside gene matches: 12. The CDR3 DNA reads TGCGCCAGCACACAACAGGGGGAGAGTATGGAGACCCAGTACTTC. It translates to CASTQQGESMETQYF.

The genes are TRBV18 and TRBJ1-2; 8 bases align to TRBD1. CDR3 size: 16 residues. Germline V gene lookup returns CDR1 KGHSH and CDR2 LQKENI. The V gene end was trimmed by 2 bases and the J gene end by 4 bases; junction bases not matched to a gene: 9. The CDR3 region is CASSPNPGQEGYGYTF. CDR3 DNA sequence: TGTGCCAGCTCACCAAACCCGGGACAGGAAGGCTATGGCTACACCTTC.

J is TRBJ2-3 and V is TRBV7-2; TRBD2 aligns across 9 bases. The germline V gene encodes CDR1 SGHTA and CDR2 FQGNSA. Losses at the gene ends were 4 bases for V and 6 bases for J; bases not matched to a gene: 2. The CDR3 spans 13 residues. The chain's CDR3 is CASSSSGGDTQYF. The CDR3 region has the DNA TGTGCCAGCAGCTCCAGCGGGGGGGATACGCAGTATTTT.

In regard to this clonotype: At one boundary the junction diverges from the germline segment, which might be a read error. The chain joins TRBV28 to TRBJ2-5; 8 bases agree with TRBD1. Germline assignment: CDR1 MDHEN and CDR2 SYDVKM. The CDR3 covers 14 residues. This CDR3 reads CASSLRTGLSQGDF. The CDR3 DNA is TGTGCCAGCAGTTTACGGACAGGGCTTTCTCAGGGGGACTTC.

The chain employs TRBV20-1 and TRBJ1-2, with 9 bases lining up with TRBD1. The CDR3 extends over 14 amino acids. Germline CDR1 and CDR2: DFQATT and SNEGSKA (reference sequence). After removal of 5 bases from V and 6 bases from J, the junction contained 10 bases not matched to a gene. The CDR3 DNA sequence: TGCAGTGCTCCTGAGAAACAGGGGGCGCATGGCTACACCTTC. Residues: CSAPEKQGAHGYTF.

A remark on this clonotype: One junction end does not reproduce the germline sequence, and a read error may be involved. The CDR3 DNA reads as TGTAGCGTTGTAAGGGTAGGAGTGGAGCAGTACTTC. Translation gives CSVVRVGVEQYF. The gene calls are TRBV29-1 and TRBJ2-7, with D tentatively TRBD2 (5 bases). This CDR3 has 12 amino acids. CDR1 SQVTM and CDR2 ANQGSEA come from the germline V gene.